Listed here are 12 T cell receptor beta chains from one sample, sequenced in a study of blood T cell repertoires in COVID-19. Generated by immunoSEQ multiplex PCR, the TCRdb table keeps only in-frame clones and is missing some. The table includes hundreds of thousands of clones, roughly 90% detected once. Sequencing used PBMCs or T cells enriched from blood (not recorded which). The receptors here all came from a woman in her twenties or thirties with acute COVID-19.

This chain uses TRBV28 with TRBJ1-5; the D gene is possibly TRBD1 (5 bases). Germline CDR1 and CDR2: MDHEN and SYDVKM. V was clipped by 5 bases and J by 1 base, with 12 bases between them. The CDR3 totals 15 residues. The CDR3 DNA is TGTGCCAGCAGTAGCGCGACAGCGAGCAATCAGCCCCAGCATTTT. This translates into CASSSATASNQPQHF.

V is TRBV2 and J is TRBJ1-5, with 7 bases lining up with TRBD1. V gave up 6 bases and J gave up 4 bases; unmatched junction bases: 3. This CDR3 has 13 residues. Germline assignment: CDR1 SNHLY and CDR2 FYNNEI. CDR3 loop: CASRGTANQPQHF. The DNA for the CDR3 is TGTGCCAGCAGAGGGACAGCAAATCAGCCCCAGCATTTT.

The V and J genes are TRBV7-9 and TRBJ1-6, with D unclear. With 5 bases removed from V and 5 bases from J, the gap between germline ends came to 4 bases. Germline V gives CDR1 SEHNR, CDR2 FQNEAQ (reference sequence). CDR3 size: 12 residues. DNA for the CDR3: TGTGCCAGCAGCGAGCATAATTCACCCCTCCACTTT. It encodes CASSEHNSPLHF.

The gene calls are TRBV11-2 and TRBJ2-5, with D possibly being TRBD2 (5 bases). The CDR3 is 13 amino acids. Germline-derived CDR1 and CDR2 are SGHAT and FQNNGV. The ends were cut back, 5 bases at V and 1 base at J, with 8 bases in the middle. CDR3 in amino acids: CASSGSGQETQYF. CDR3 nucleotides: TGTGCCAGCAGCGGAAGCGGCCAAGAGACCCAGTACTTC.

CDR3 nucleotides: TGTGCCAGCAGCCCGACCGGGGACAGGGGGGCCGCAGATACGCAGTATTTT. Protein sequence: CASSPTGDRGAADTQYF. The J gene is TRBJ2-3, the V gene TRBV7-2; TRBD1 matches 11 bases. V was pared by 5 bases and J by 4 bases, with 11 bases of the junction left unmatched. From germline, CDR1 is SGHTA and CDR2 FQGNSA. The CDR3 runs 17 residues.

The chain links TRBV7-3 to TRBJ2-2; 7 nucleotides agree with TRBD1. This CDR3 has 16 residues. The ends lost 3 bases at V and 6 bases at J; junction bases unmatched: 10. Germline V gene lookup returns CDR1 SGHTA and CDR2 FQGTGA. CDR3: CASSFGLRTGPGELFF. The CDR3 region has the DNA TGTGCCAGCAGCTTCGGCCTAAGGACAGGCCCCGGGGAGCTGTTTTTT. The full variable domain, rest sourced from reference TRBV7-3 and TRBJ2-2, is GAGVSQTPSNKVTEKGKYVELRCDPISGHTALYWYRQSLGQGPEFLIYFQGTGAADDSGLPNDRFFAVRPEGSVSTLKIQRTERGDSAVYLCASSFGLRTGPGELFFGEGSRLTVL.

The chain combines TRBV5-1 with TRBJ2-5; possibly TRBD1 for D (6 bases). This CDR3 is 14 amino acids long. Trimming took off 0 bases at V and 5 bases at J, with 11 bases between the two ends. CDR1 is SGHRS, CDR2 YFSETQ, per germline. As DNA, the CDR3 is TGCGCCAGCAGCTTGGGACAGGTCTACGAGACCCAGTACTTC. Amino acids: CASSLGQVYETQYF.

The V call is TRBV28, the J call TRBJ1-5; D unclear. The germline V gene encodes CDR1 MDHEN and CDR2 SYDVKM. This CDR3 is built from 14 residues. Trimming pared 6 bases from V and 9 bases from J, leaving 18 bases between. CDR3 sequence (DNA): TGTGCCAGCAGACCCTATGAGGTTTTCGGGCCCCAGCATTTT. Translated, it gives CASRPYEVFGPQHF.

J is TRBJ1-2 and V is TRBV27; 8 bases line up with TRBD1. Germline-derived CDR1 and CDR2 are MNHEY and SMNVEV (reference sequence). The CDR3 contains 15 residues. Trimming cost V 4 bases and J 4 bases; bases outside gene matches: 8. DNA for the CDR3: TGTGCCAGCAGTTCCGGACAGGGAGTGGGCTATGGCTACACCTTC. This sequence encodes CASSSGQGVGYGYTF.

V gene TRBV28 combines with J gene TRBJ2-3; 7 nucleotides match TRBD2. V shed 6 bases and J 1 base; nucleotides not matched to a gene: 13. This CDR3 spans 17 amino acids. Germline V CDR1 and CDR2: MDHEN, SYDVKM. CDR3 region: CASSPRFARGGTDTQYF. The CDR3 DNA follows: TGTGCCAGCAGCCCAAGGTTCGCCCGGGGGGGCACAGATACGCAGTATTTT.

This clone has more than one count but fewer than ten. The V gene is TRBV15, the J gene TRBJ2-5; no reliable D call. V was shortened by 1 base and J by 5 bases, with 8 bases between the two germline ends. This CDR3 is 13 amino acids long. The germline V gene has CDR1 LNHNV and CDR2 YYDKDF (reference sequence). The CDR3 sequence: CATSRGGEETQYF. The CDR3 DNA reads TGTGCCACCAGCAGAGGAGGCGAGGAGACCCAGTACTTC.

The chain carries TRBV11-2 and TRBJ1-2; TRBD1 is a possible D gene (5 bases). Germline CDR1 SGHAT, CDR2 FQNNGV. The CDR3 is made up of 12 amino acids. V lost 3 bases and J lost 8, with 10 bases in between. CDR3 DNA sequence: TGTGCCAGCAGCTTTCTGGGGGGAGGCTACACCTTC. It specifies CASSFLGGGYTF.